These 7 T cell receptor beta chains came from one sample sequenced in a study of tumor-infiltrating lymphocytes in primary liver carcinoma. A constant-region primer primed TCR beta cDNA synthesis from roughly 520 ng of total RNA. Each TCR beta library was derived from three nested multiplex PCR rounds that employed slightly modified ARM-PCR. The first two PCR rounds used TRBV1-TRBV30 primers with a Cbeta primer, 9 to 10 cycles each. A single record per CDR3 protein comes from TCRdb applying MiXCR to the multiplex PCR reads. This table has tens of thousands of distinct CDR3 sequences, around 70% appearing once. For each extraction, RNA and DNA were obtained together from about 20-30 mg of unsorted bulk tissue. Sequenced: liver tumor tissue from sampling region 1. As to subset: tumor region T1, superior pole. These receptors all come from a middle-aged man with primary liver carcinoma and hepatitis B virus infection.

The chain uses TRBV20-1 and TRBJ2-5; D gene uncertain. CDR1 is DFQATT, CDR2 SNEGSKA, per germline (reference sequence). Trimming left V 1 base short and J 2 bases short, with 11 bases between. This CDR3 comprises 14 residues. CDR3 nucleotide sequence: TGCAGTGCTAGAGCCCGCACCACTCAAGAGACCCAGTACTTC. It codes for CSARARTTQETQYF.

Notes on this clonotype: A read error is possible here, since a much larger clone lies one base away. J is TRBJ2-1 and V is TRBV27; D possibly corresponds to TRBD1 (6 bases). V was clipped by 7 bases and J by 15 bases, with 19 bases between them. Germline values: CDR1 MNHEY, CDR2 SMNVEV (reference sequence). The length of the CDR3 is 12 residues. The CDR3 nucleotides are TGTGCCAGCACCACTCGGTCAGGGGACCTGTTCTTC. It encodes CASTTRSGDLFF.

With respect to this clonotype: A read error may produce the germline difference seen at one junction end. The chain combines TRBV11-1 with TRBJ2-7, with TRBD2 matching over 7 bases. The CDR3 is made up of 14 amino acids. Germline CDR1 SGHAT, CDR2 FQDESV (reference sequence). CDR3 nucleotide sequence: TGTGCCAGCAGCCCTGGGACTGGGGACTACGAGCACTACTTC. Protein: CASSPGTGDYEHYF.

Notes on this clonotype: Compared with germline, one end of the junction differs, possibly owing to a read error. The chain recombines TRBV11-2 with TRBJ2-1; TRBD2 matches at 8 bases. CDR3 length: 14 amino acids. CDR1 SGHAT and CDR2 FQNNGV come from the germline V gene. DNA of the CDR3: TGCGCCAGCAGTCATAGCGGGAAGAGGAATGAGCAGTTTTTC. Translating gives CASSHSGKRNEQFF.

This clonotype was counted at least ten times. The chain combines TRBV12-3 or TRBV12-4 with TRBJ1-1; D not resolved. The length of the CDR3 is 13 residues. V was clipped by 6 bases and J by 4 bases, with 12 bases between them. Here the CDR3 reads CASSRSTGTEAFF. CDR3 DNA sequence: TGTGCCAGCAGCCGTTCGACGGGCACTGAAGCTTTCTTT.

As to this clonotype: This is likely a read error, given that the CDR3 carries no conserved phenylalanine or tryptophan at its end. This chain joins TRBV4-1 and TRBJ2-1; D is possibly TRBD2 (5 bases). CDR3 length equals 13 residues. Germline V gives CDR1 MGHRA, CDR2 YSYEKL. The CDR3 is CARSQVPRDEQFL. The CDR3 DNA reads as TGCGCCAGAAGCCAGGTCCCGAGGGATGAGCAGTTCCTC.

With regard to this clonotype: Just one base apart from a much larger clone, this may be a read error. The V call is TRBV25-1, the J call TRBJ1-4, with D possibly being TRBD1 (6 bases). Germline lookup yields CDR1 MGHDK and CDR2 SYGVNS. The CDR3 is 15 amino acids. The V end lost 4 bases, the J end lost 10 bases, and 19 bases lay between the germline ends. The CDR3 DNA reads TGTGCCAGCAGTGGATCGGGGGCCCTAGAGAGAAAACTGTTTTTT. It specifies CASSGSGALERKLFF.